This T cell receptor (beta chain) appears in the sequencing data of a study of T cell responses to AZD1222 COVID-19 vaccine. Study-wide points: With two AZD1222 doses given, Spike-specific TCR breadth and depth both rose.

V lost 5 bases and J lost 7; bases outside the gene matches: 12. The CDR3 contains 16 residues. The germline V gene encodes CDR1 MNHNY and CDR2 SVGAGI (reference sequence). TCRdb keeps only in-frame clones here, not all; method: immunoSEQ multiplex PCR. The profile covers about 180,000 clones, with about 90% appearing a single time and approximately 0.49% taken by the ten largest. To note about this clone: Its matching antigen is unknown.

This sample comprised peripheral blood, obtained on day 0 of AZD1222 vaccination. This sequence was found in an adult in good health. The J gene is TRBJ2-3, the V gene TRBV6-6, with 10 bases identical to TRBD2. CDR3 bases: TGTGCCAGCAGTCCCCGGGCTAGCGGGGGACTTTATACGCAGTATTTT. This encodes CASSPRASGGLYTQYF.